This T cell receptor beta chain was documented in a study of T cell responses to AZD1222 COVID-19 vaccine. TCRdb's table, derived via immunoSEQ multiplex PCR, lists solely in-frame clones and lacks some. Here the sample spans about 160,000 clones, roughly 94% being singletons. Comment on this clone: The antigen is undetermined.

Whole-study results and caveats: Repertoires were obtained solely post-peak T cell response. Spike-wide coverage was observed for vaccine-associated CD4 TCRs, with dominant responses at 160-218 and 743-854.

V was pared by 0 bases and J by 1 base, with 2 bases of the junction left unmatched. The CDR3 runs 15 residues. Germline V gene lookup returns CDR1 SGDLS and CDR2 YYNGEE. The specimen comprised peripheral blood, sampled 28 days after the second AZD1222 dose. This TCR derives from an adult who received the AZD1222 COVID-19 vaccine. This sequence joins TRBV9 and TRBJ2-3, with 7 bases matching TRBD2. CDR3 sequence reads: CASSVEAGGTDTQYF. The CDR3 nucleotides are TGTGCCAGCAGCGTAGAGGCGGGAGGCACAGATACGCAGTATTTT.